The next 16 T cell receptor beta chains were all read from a single sample in a study of metastatic and nonmetastatic thyroid tumors. All patients were treatment-naive before thyroid surgery. Using MiXCR, TCRdb re-called clones from the PCR reads. The repertoire holds some 23,000 clones, with under 25% as singletons. The sample comprised tumor tissue. The receptors were gathered from a female donor with papillary thyroid cancer or a benign thyroid nodule (not recorded which). Some clones in this sample may be carry-over from other donors' samples.

This clone was seen a single time. This rearrangement joins TRBV5-1 to TRBJ1-3; D gene uncertain. Per the germline V gene, CDR1 is SGHRS and CDR2 is YFSETQ. The V end was cut by 0 bases, the J end by 0 bases, with 10 bases between. The CDR3 runs 16 residues. The CDR3 protein is CASSLESRGSGNTIYF. The CDR3 DNA reads TGCGCCAGCAGCTTGGAGTCCCGGGGCTCTGGAAACACCATATATTTT.

This clone was observed a few times. A read error may produce the germline difference seen at one junction end. The rearrangement links TRBV6-1 to TRBJ2-7, with a weak D call TRBD2 (5 bases). Germline values: CDR1 MNHNS, CDR2 SASEGT. The CDR3 length is 13 residues. The CDR3 DNA follows: TGTGCCAGCGGTGAGGGCAGGCGCTACGAGCAGTACTTC. Protein product: CASGEGRRYEQYF.

In its sample, this clone was seen once. The rearrangement links TRBV20-1 to TRBJ2-7; TRBD2 matches at 10 bases. Germline lookup yields CDR1 DFQATT and CDR2 SNEGSKA (reference sequence). Trimming cost V 3 bases and J 3 bases; bases outside gene matches: 8. The CDR3 totals 15 residues. The CDR3 DNA is TGCAGTGCTAGTTTGGGACTAGCGATAAACTACGAGCAGTACTTC. It codes for CSASLGLAINYEQYF.

In its sample, this clone ranks as medium-sized. The chain uses TRBV2 and TRBJ2-7, with D perhaps matching TRBD1 (6 bases). The CDR3 covers 14 residues. CDR1 and CDR2 (germline): SNHLY, FYNNEI. The ends were cut back, 0 bases at V and 4 bases at J, with 10 bases in the middle. The CDR3 loop is CASSEAPDRYEQYF. CDR3 bases: TGTGCCAGCAGTGAAGCTCCCGACAGGTACGAGCAGTACTTC.

This clone has only a few counts. One base away lies a much larger clone, so this may be a sequencing read error. The chain carries TRBV6-1 and TRBJ2-1; D is possibly TRBD1 (5 bases). The CDR3 spans 12 residues. CDR1 and CDR2 (germline): MNHNS, SASEGT. DNA for the CDR3: TGTGCCATCAGTGCCAGGGTCAATGAGCAGTTCTTC. Translating it yields CAISARVNEQFF.

The chain recombines TRBV30 with TRBJ1-5; 9 bases match TRBD1. CDR3 length: 16 amino acids. V lost 5 bases and J lost 0; bases outside the gene matches: 8. From germline, CDR1 is GTSNPN and CDR2 SVGIG (reference sequence). The CDR3 loop reads CAWLAGTGNSNQPQHF. The DNA for the CDR3 is TGTGCCTGGTTGGCCGGGACAGGGAATAGCAATCAGCCCCAGCATTTT.

The chain is built from TRBV6-2 or TRBV6-3 and TRBJ2-2; D is ambiguous. The CDR3 consists of 15 residues. Germline assignment: CDR1 MNHEY and CDR2 SVGEGT. V shed 5 bases and J shed 4 bases, with 14 bases lying between them. This CDR3 is CASSHPWEGTGELFF. The CDR3 nucleotides read TGTGCCAGCAGTCACCCGTGGGAAGGCACCGGGGAGCTGTTTTTT.

The genes are TRBV5-1 and TRBJ2-4; D tentatively fits TRBD1 or TRBD2 (5 bases each). V gave up 0 bases and J gave up 7 bases, with 11 bases separating them. CDR1 and CDR2 from the germline V gene are SGHRS and YFSETQ. This CDR3 contains 14 residues. CDR3 sequence: CASSLDSGANIQYF. The CDR3 DNA sequence: TGCGCCAGCAGCTTGGATTCCGGGGCGAACATTCAGTACTTC.

A few counts support this clone. The J gene is TRBJ1-2, the V gene TRBV28, with 10 bases matching TRBD1. V dropped 6 bases and J dropped 10; count of bases not matched to a gene: 8. Germline CDR1 MDHEN, CDR2 SYDVKM. This CDR3 comprises 13 residues. Here the CDR3 DNA reads TGTGCCAGCAGCCCCGGGACAGGGGAGGTCTACACCTTC. Translation gives CASSPGTGEVYTF.

The chain recombines TRBV28 with TRBJ2-7; D is unclear. Germline CDR1 and CDR2: MDHEN and SYDVKM. The CDR3 length is 14 residues. V was shortened by 8 bases and J by 1 base, with 15 bases between the two germline ends. CDR3 in amino acids: CASWAGELSYEQYF. DNA of the CDR3: TGTGCCAGCTGGGCCGGAGAGTTATCCTACGAGCAGTACTTC. Full variable domain (outside the CDR3, taken from reference TRBV28 and TRBJ2-7): DVKVTQSSRYLVKRTGEKVFLECVQDMDHENMFWYRQDPGLGLRLIYFSYDVKMKEKGDIPEGYSVSREKKERFSLILESASTNQTSMYLCASWAGELSYEQYFGPGTRLTVT.

This clone was counted many times. The rearrangement uses TRBV2 and TRBJ2-5; 7 bases are shared with TRBD2. The germline gives CDR1 SNHLY, CDR2 FYNNEI. The CDR3 spans 14 residues. In nucleotides, the CDR3 is TGTTCATCCCGGGAGGAGAGATTACAAGAGACCCAGTACTTC. Protein product: CSSREERLQETQYF.

The chain has TRBV10-3 and TRBJ2-1; possible D gene TRBD2, 6 bases. The CDR3 is 15 residues long. CDR1 and CDR2 from the germline V gene are ENHRY and SYGVKD. V was clipped by 6 bases and J by 8 bases, with 20 bases between them. For the CDR3, the DNA is TGTGCCATCAGCAAGGAGGGCGTCATTCGCCATGAGCAGTTCTTC. Its translation is CAISKEGVIRHEQFF.

This clone was found a few times. The rearrangement links TRBV10-3 to TRBJ2-1, with TRBD1 as a possible D gene (6 bases). V lost 2 bases and J 6 bases, leaving 11 bases between the germline ends. Germline values: CDR1 ENHRY, CDR2 SYGVKD. The CDR3 loop spans 14 amino acids. This CDR3 reads CAISEPRTANEQFF. The DNA for the CDR3 is TGTGCCATCAGTGAGCCGAGGACAGCCAATGAGCAGTTCTTC.

A few counts support this clone. The rearrangement joins TRBV7-8 to TRBJ2-3, with D perhaps TRBD1 (5 bases). Germline V gene data show CDR1 as SGHVS and CDR2 as FQNEAQ. This CDR3 spans 15 amino acids. V was clipped by 1 base and J by 0 bases, with 8 bases between them. CDR3 loop: CASSLGPGSTDTQYF. CDR3 nucleotide sequence: TGTGCCAGCAGCTTAGGCCCAGGGAGCACAGATACGCAGTATTTT.

This clone was seen repeatedly, ten times or more. The chain has TRBV18 and TRBJ2-3; D uncertain. Germline CDR1 and CDR2: KGHSH and LQKENI. Trimming cost V 6 bases and J 0 bases, with 10 bases left between them. The CDR3 is made up of 14 amino acids. Here the CDR3 reads CASSTGVSTDTQYF. The CDR3 bases are TGTGCCAGCTCCACGGGTGTGAGCACAGATACGCAGTATTTT.

The V call is TRBV4-2, the J call TRBJ1-5, with 11 bases identical to TRBD1. The CDR3 spans 17 residues. CDR1 and CDR2 (germline): LGHNA, YNFKEQ. The ends lost 5 bases at V and 0 bases at J; junction bases unmatched: 6. The DNA for the CDR3 is TGTGCCAGCAGCGCCGGGACAGGGGGATATAGCAATCAGCCCCAGCATTTT. This codes for CASSAGTGGYSNQPQHF.